This is a list of T cell receptor beta chains from one sample in a study of OX40 agonist ivuxolimab in advanced cancers. Method: immunoSEQ multiplex PCR; TCRdb's copy keeps in-frame clones and lacks some. Of under 65,000 clones in the sample, more than 85% were seen once. Material: CD4+ or CD8+ T cells sorted from blood, obtained in a trial of the OX40 agonist ivuxolimab. The receptors come from an adult with an advanced solid tumor such as melanoma, head and neck, liver or kidney cancer. CDR3s include the opening cysteine and the closing phenylalanine or tryptophan. Part of the rows lack a size; the others show once, few, many or a class for expanded clones.

v_call: TRBV28; j_call: TRBJ2-3; clone_size: .; cdr3_aa: CASSYLAGVTDTQYF
v_call: TRBV7-9; j_call: TRBJ1-1; clone_size: .; cdr3_aa: CASSFLGTEAFF
v_call: TRBV4-2; j_call: TRBJ1-5; clone_size: .; cdr3_aa: CASSLLQGTSADQPQHF
v_call: TRBV5-6; j_call: TRBJ1-5; clone_size: once; cdr3_aa: CASSLAEGARNQPQHF
v_call: TRBV15; j_call: TRBJ2-5; clone_size: .; cdr3_aa: CATSLYRETQYF
v_call: TRBV30; j_call: TRBJ2-2; clone_size: .; cdr3_aa: CAWRPRWAEGGTGELFF
v_call: TRBV6-1; j_call: TRBJ2-5; clone_size: once; cdr3_aa: CASSEGRGGQETQYF
v_call: TRBV7-7; j_call: TRBJ2-3; clone_size: .; cdr3_aa: CASSYFAGDTQYF
v_call: TRBV28; j_call: TRBJ2-2; clone_size: .; cdr3_aa: CASSLFELAGGPGELFF
v_call: TRBV18; j_call: TRBJ2-7; clone_size: once; cdr3_aa: CASSLTGLEQYF
v_call: TRBV30; j_call: TRBJ2-7; clone_size: .; cdr3_aa: CAWSRFIYEQYF
v_call: TRBV11-2; j_call: TRBJ2-7; clone_size: .; cdr3_aa: CASSSLSGSPYEQYF
v_call: TRBV5-1; j_call: TRBJ1-2; clone_size: once; cdr3_aa: CASSLGADSMGGYGYTF
v_call: TRBV13; j_call: TRBJ1-2; clone_size: .; cdr3_aa: CASSLRAGGSSYGYTF
v_call: TRBV27; j_call: TRBJ2-7; clone_size: .; cdr3_aa: CASRWGSSYEQYF
v_call: TRBV10-3; j_call: TRBJ2-3; clone_size: .; cdr3_aa: CAISGRLVDTQYF
v_call: TRBV5-6; j_call: TRBJ1-6; clone_size: .; cdr3_aa: CASTQGSYNSPLHF
v_call: TRBV7-2; j_call: TRBJ2-2; clone_size: .; cdr3_aa: CASSLAGPTGELFF
v_call: TRBV5-1; j_call: TRBJ2-3; clone_size: .; cdr3_aa: CASREELRTDTQYF
v_call: TRBV21-1; j_call: TRBJ2-7; clone_size: .; cdr3_aa: CASSKVRGAYEQYF
v_call: TRBV5-1; j_call: TRBJ1-1; clone_size: .; cdr3_aa: CASSTSTVNTEAFF
v_call: TRBV28; j_call: TRBJ1-1; clone_size: .; cdr3_aa: CASSPSVENTEAFF
v_call: TRBV7-6; j_call: TRBJ2-2; clone_size: .; cdr3_aa: CASGPKANTGELFF
v_call: TRBV11-2; j_call: TRBJ2-2; clone_size: .; cdr3_aa: CASSLRRVSAAGELFF
v_call: TRBV30; j_call: TRBJ2-5; clone_size: .; cdr3_aa: CAWSVPAGGPETQYF
v_call: TRBV7-3; j_call: TRBJ2-7; clone_size: once; cdr3_aa: CASSLNGGLPYEQYF
v_call: TRBV7-2; j_call: TRBJ1-2; clone_size: .; cdr3_aa: CASSLTTGPGGYTF
v_call: TRBV5-1; j_call: TRBJ2-1; clone_size: .; cdr3_aa: CASSLEGTSSYNEQFF